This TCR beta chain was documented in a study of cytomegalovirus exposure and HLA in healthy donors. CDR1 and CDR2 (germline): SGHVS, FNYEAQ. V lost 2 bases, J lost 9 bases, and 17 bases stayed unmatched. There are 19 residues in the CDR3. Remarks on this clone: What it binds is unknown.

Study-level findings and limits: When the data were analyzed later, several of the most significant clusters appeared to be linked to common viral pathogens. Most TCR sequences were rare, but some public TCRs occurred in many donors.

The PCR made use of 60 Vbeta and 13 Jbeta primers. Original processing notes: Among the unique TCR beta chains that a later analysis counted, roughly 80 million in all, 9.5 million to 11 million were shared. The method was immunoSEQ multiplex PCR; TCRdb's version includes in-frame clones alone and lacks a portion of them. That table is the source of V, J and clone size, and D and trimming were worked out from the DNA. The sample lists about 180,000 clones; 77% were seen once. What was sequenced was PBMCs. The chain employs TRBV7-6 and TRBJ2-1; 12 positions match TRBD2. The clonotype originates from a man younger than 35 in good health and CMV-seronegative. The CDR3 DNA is TGTGCCAGCAGCTTATCCTGGGGACTAGCGGGTGATCACCGAGGTGAGCAGTTCTTC. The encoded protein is CASSLSWGLAGDHRGEQFF. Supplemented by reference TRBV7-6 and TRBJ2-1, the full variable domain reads GAGVSQSPRYKVTKRGQDVALRCDPISGHVSLYWYRQALGQGPEFLTYFNYEAQQDKSGLPNDRFSAERPEGSISTLTIQRTEQRDSAMYRCASSLSWGLAGDHRGEQFFGPGTRLTVL.